The 28 T cell receptor beta chains below all came from one sample that was sequenced in a study of human T cells and chemical hapten exposure. Each CDR3 protein is one row after TCRdb ran MiXCR on the RACE reads. The table lists 40,000 or so distinct CDR3 sequences, approximately 9.6% of them singletons, with 13% to 15% in the top ten. Time point of the sample: patch test 2, 6 weeks after DPC sensitization. Treatment specified: therapeutic diphenylcyclopropenone sensitization with weekly scalp DPC. Unseparated into fractions, whole blood served as the source from which total RNA was extracted. The sample consisted of whole blood, taken in connection with sensitization to the hapten diphenylcyclopropenone (DPC). These receptors all come from a woman in her 30s with alopecia areata. Some clones in this sample may be carry-over from other donors' samples.

This clonotype has a handful of counts. The chain joins TRBV11-1 to TRBJ1-2; 9 bases are shared with TRBD1. The CDR3 runs to 13 residues. The V segment lost 5 bases and the J segment 6 bases; nucleotides outside the gene matches: 4. CDR1 is SGHAT, CDR2 FQDESV, per germline (reference sequence). The CDR3 loop is CASSRDRDHGYTF. DNA of the CDR3: TGTGCCAGCAGCCGGGACAGGGACCATGGCTACACCTTC.

This clonotype was detected many times. This rearrangement joins TRBV7-8 to TRBJ2-2, with D uncertain. There are 16 residues in the CDR3. V lost 0 bases and J 0 bases, leaving 8 bases between the germline ends. Per germline, CDR1 SGHVS and CDR2 FQNEAQ. The CDR3 nucleotides are TGTGCCAGCAGCTTAGCGTCTCGAACGAACACCGGGGAGCTGTTTTTT. It translates to CASSLASRTNTGELFF.

This clonotype occurred many times. This chain uses TRBV11-2 with TRBJ2-3, with 9 positions matching TRBD2. Germline values: CDR1 SGHAT, CDR2 FQNNGV. V was clipped by 5 bases and J by 6 bases; unmatched bases: 9. This CDR3 has 15 amino acids. CDR3 in DNA: TGTGCCAGCAGCCGCGTAGCGGGGGTTCCCGATACGCAGTATTTT. This translates into CASSRVAGVPDTQYF.

This clonotype turned up a few times. This chain uses TRBV7-6 with TRBJ1-6; D not certain. This CDR3 spans 15 amino acids. Germline V CDR1 and CDR2: SGHVS, FNYEAQ. Deletions cut 1 base from V and 7 bases from J, with 11 bases between. The CDR3 nucleotides are TGTGCCAGCAGCTTAGGCCGAGGACGGAATTCACCCCTCCACTTT. This codes for CASSLGRGRNSPLHF.

This clonotype was counted a few times. This chain uses TRBV6-1 with TRBJ1-1; D may be TRBD1 (6 bases). Germline CDR1 reads MNHNS; CDR2 reads SASEGT. This CDR3 region has 14 residues. Trimming pared 10 bases from V and 3 bases from J, leaving 18 bases between. The CDR3 loop is CATNWGRGYTEAFF. CDR3 nucleotides: TGTGCCACCAATTGGGGCAGGGGATACACTGAAGCTTTCTTT.

This clonotype turned up a few times. The V gene is TRBV6-1, the J gene TRBJ2-2; D remains unclear. Germline lookup yields CDR1 MNHNS and CDR2 SASEGT. Trimming pared 6 bases from V and 8 bases from J, leaving 13 bases between. The CDR3 length is 13 residues. The CDR3: CASRGLPPGELFF. DNA of the CDR3: TGTGCCAGCAGGGGCCTTCCTCCGGGGGAGCTGTTTTTT.

A remark on this clonotype: A much larger clone lies one base from this, so it may be a read error. This CDR3 reads CASGRGSGYKEQFF. The DNA for the CDR3 is TGTGCCAGCGGTCGCGGTTCTGGTTACAAAGAGCAGTTCTTC. The chain employs TRBV12-3 or TRBV12-4 and TRBJ2-1; D remains ambiguous. The CDR3 extends over 14 amino acids.

This clonotype has more than one count but fewer than ten. V usage is TRBV18 and J usage is TRBJ2-1; no reliable D call. Trimming stripped 3 bases from V and 3 bases from J, with 9 bases between. The CDR3 is made up of 14 amino acids. Germline values: CDR1 KGHSH, CDR2 LQKENI. The CDR3, as DNA: TGTGCCAGCTCACCGGCGGCAGTCTACAATGAGCAGTTCTTC. It codes for CASSPAAVYNEQFF. Combining the CDR3 with reference TRBV18 and TRBJ2-1 gives the whole variable domain NAGVMQNPRHLVRRRGQEARLRCSPMKGHSHVYWYRQLPEEGLKFMVYLQKENIIDESGMPKERFSAEFPKEGPSILRIQQVVRGDSAAYFCASSPAAVYNEQFFGPGTRLTVL.

At least ten counts were recorded for this clonotype. The CDR3 spells CSVLGGTGELFF. CDR3 in DNA: TGCAGCGTCCTTGGGGGAACCGGGGAGCTGTTTTTT. The V gene is TRBV29-1, the J gene TRBJ2-2, with D perhaps TRBD1 or TRBD2 (5 bases each). V shed 6 bases and J shed 5 bases, with 10 bases lying between them. The CDR3 loop spans 12 amino acids. Germline CDR1 and CDR2: SQVTM and ANQGSEA.

This clonotype was seen many times. The V and J genes are TRBV7-2 and TRBJ2-7; 7 bases align to TRBD1. V trimming: 0 bases; J trimming: 5 bases; junction bases outside the gene matches: 4. The CDR3 runs 14 residues. From germline, CDR1 is SGHTA and CDR2 FQGNSA. The CDR3 is CASSLARQGHEQYF. In DNA, the CDR3 is TGTGCCAGCAGCTTAGCGAGACAGGGCCACGAGCAGTACTTC.

This rearrangement joins TRBV2 to TRBJ1-1, with D unresolved. Deletions cut 9 bases from V and 0 bases from J, with 8 bases between. Germline V gives CDR1 SNHLY, CDR2 FYNNEI. The CDR3 runs 12 residues. The CDR3 DNA sequence: TGTGCCAGTGTTTTCATGAACACTGAAGCTTTCTTT. Encoded protein: CASVFMNTEAFF.

The V gene is TRBV7-2, the J gene TRBJ2-5, with TRBD2 as a possible D gene (6 bases). V lost 0 bases and J lost 5, with 10 bases in between. Germline CDR1 is SGHTA and CDR2 is FQGNSA. The CDR3 consists of 14 residues. CDR3 in DNA: TGTGCCAGCAGCTTAGCGGGCGGGGCGGAGACCCAGTACTTC. As protein: CASSLAGGAETQYF.

Details on this clonotype: Possible read error: a much larger clone is one base away. The gene calls are TRBV11-2 and TRBJ2-1; D call uncertain. This CDR3 region has 13 residues. CDR1 SGHAT and CDR2 FQNNGV come from the germline V gene. This CDR3 reads CACSLDQMYEQFF. The CDR3 DNA reads TGTGCCTGCAGCTTAGATCAGATGTATGAGCAGTTCTTC. Full variable domain (rest looked up from reference TRBV11-2 and TRBJ2-1): EAGVAQSPRYKIIEKRQSVAFWCNPISGHATLYWYQQILGQGPKLLIQFQNNGVVDDSQLPKDRFSAERLKGVDSTLKIQPAKLEDSAVYLCACSLDQMYEQFFGPGTRLTVL.

The chain links TRBV7-2 to TRBJ1-4, with D perhaps TRBD1 (5 bases). The length of the CDR3 is 15 residues. Trimming shortened V by 5 bases and J by 1 base, and 11 bases separated the two germline ends. CDR1 and CDR2 from the germline V gene are SGHTA and FQGNSA. CDR3 residues: CASSGQGGTNEKLFF. Here the CDR3 DNA reads TGTGCCAGCAGCGGGCAGGGAGGAACTAATGAAAAACTGTTTTTT. The full variable domain, rest sourced from reference TRBV7-2 and TRBJ1-4, is GAGVSQSPSNKVTEKGKDVELRCDPISGHTALYWYRQSLGQGLEFLIYFQGNSAPDKSGLPSDRFSAERTGGSVSTLTIQRTQQEDSAVYLCASSGQGGTNEKLFFGSGTQLSVL.

This sequence joins TRBV14 and TRBJ1-1; the match to TRBD1 covers 7 bases. CDR3 length: 15 amino acids. The V and J ends lost 1 base and 1 base, in that order; junction bases with no gene match: 3. Germline CDR1 SGHDN, CDR2 FVKESK. CDR3 DNA sequence: TGTGCCAGCAGCCAAGCCAGGGGGGAGAACACTGAAGCTTTCTTT. It specifies CASSQARGENTEAFF.

The chain joins TRBV19 to TRBJ1-2, with 8 bases fitting TRBD1. After removal of 4 bases from V and 5 bases from J, the junction contained 3 bases not matched to a gene. CDR1 is LNHDA and CDR2 is SQIVND in the germline V gene (reference sequence). The CDR3 consists of 13 residues. The CDR3 coding sequence is TGTGCCAGTAGTAGGACAGGGCTTTATGGCTACACCTTC. This gives the protein CASSRTGLYGYTF.

The DNA for the CDR3 is TGTGCCAGCAGCCACGGAAACTACAATGAGCAGTTCTTC. Its protein product is CASSHGNYNEQFF. The rearrangement joins TRBV3-1 to TRBJ2-1; no definite D call. This CDR3 comprises 13 residues. Germline-derived CDR1 and CDR2 are LGHDT and YNNKEL (reference sequence). Trimming took 3 bases from V and 3 from J, leaving 6 bases between them.

J is TRBJ2-7 and V is TRBV28; possibly TRBD1 for D (6 bases). Germline V gene lookup returns CDR1 MDHEN and CDR2 SYDVKM. CDR3 length equals 15 residues. The V and J ends lost 5 bases and 2 bases respectively, with 16 bases between them. The CDR3 region is CASSTNDRPPYEQYF. The CDR3, as DNA: TGTGCCAGCAGTACCAACGACAGGCCCCCCTACGAGCAGTACTTC.

This clonotype was observed a few times. This chain uses TRBV7-9 with TRBJ2-3; D is unresolved. This CDR3 region has 15 residues. From germline, CDR1 is SEHNR and CDR2 FQNEAQ (reference sequence). V was shortened by 7 bases and J by 2 bases, with 16 bases between the two germline ends. CDR3 protein: CASTLVVQTTDTQYF. Here the CDR3 DNA reads TGTGCCAGCACCCTAGTGGTCCAGACCACAGATACGCAGTATTTT.

This clonotype came up many times. The J gene is TRBJ1-5, the V gene TRBV7-2; TRBD1 might be the D (6 bases). V lost 1 base and J 3 bases, leaving 16 bases between the germline ends. Germline loops: CDR1 SGHTA, CDR2 FQGNSA. This CDR3 comprises 17 residues. The CDR3 here is CASSLGAGGWNNQPQHF. CDR3 sequence (DNA): TGTGCCAGCAGCTTAGGAGCGGGGGGCTGGAACAATCAGCCCCAGCATTTT.

The chain uses TRBV7-2 and TRBJ1-5; no clear D. V was clipped by 6 bases and J by 8 bases, with 14 bases between them. This CDR3 region has 13 residues. CDR1 SGHTA and CDR2 FQGNSA come from the germline V gene. The CDR3 reads CASSSTIDEPQHF. In nucleotides, the CDR3 is TGTGCCAGCAGTTCCACGATCGATGAGCCCCAGCATTTT.

This clonotype occurred many times. The V and J genes are TRBV12-3 or TRBV12-4 and TRBJ1-2; D might be TRBD1 (6 bases). Between the trimmed V and J ends, which lost 1 base and 6 bases, there was a span of 12 bases. CDR3 length: 14 amino acids. The chain's CDR3 is CASSLVQGGNGYTF. The CDR3 DNA reads as TGTGCCAGCAGTTTAGTACAGGGCGGAAATGGCTACACCTTC.

The chain uses TRBV7-2 and TRBJ2-7, with 15 bases matching TRBD2. V lost 7 bases to trimming and J lost 3 bases; unmatched junction nucleotides: 13. CDR1 is SGHTA and CDR2 is FQGNSA in the germline V gene. This CDR3 region has 18 residues. DNA of the CDR3: TGTGCCAGCACCCTGGGACTAGCGGGGGGCATTGCCGTCTACGAGCAGTACTTC. Translated, it gives CASTLGLAGGIAVYEQYF.

The chain is built from TRBV24-1 and TRBJ2-1, with a possible D match to TRBD2 (7 bases). V lost 5 bases and J lost 4, with 11 bases in between. Germline V gene lookup returns CDR1 KGHDR and CDR2 SFDVKD. This CDR3 region has 14 residues. The CDR3 here is CATSGGGRYNEQFF. CDR3 coding DNA: TGTGCCACCAGTGGGGGGGGCAGATACAATGAGCAGTTCTTC.

The chain has TRBV18 and TRBJ2-7, with D unresolved. CDR1 and CDR2 from the germline V gene are KGHSH and LQKENI. The CDR3 is 16 amino acids. Trimming cost V 2 bases and J 3 bases, with 17 bases left between them. In DNA, the CDR3 is TGTGCCAGCTCACCAGGAGCGATACCCAAACTCTACGAGCAGTACTTC. It encodes CASSPGAIPKLYEQYF.

This clonotype has just a few counts. V gene TRBV4-3 combines with J gene TRBJ1-1, with 8 bases aligning to TRBD1. The junction had 6 bases not matched to a gene; V was cut back by 4 bases and J by 5 bases. Germline CDR1 is LGHNA and CDR2 is YSLEER. The CDR3 covers 14 residues. Written as DNA, the CDR3 is TGCGCCAGCAGCCCCAGGGGGCAGGGTACTGAAGCTTTCTTT. Its translation: CASSPRGQGTEAFF.

This clonotype has only a few counts. The genes are TRBV14 and TRBJ2-1; D possibly matches TRBD1 or TRBD2 (5 bases each). V was shortened by 5 bases and J by 3 bases, with 17 bases between the two germline ends. The CDR3 consists of 16 residues. In germline, CDR1 is SGHDN, CDR2 FVKESK. The CDR3 DNA follows: TGTGCCAGCAGCGCCCGACCCGGGACCAGCTACAATGAGCAGTTCTTC. Protein: CASSARPGTSYNEQFF.

This clonotype has only a few counts. The V call is TRBV5-4, the J call TRBJ1-1, with D perhaps TRBD1 (5 bases). V was clipped by 4 bases and J by 1 base, with 11 bases between them. This CDR3 is built from 14 residues. Germline V gene lookup returns CDR1 SGHNT and CDR2 YYREEE (reference sequence). CDR3 bases: TGTGCCAGCAGCCGGGACGTGAGGAACACTGAAGCTTTCTTT. Translating gives CASSRDVRNTEAFF.